This T cell receptor (beta chain) was found in a study of control samples from healthy donors and cancer patients. To note about this clone: The same CDR3 arises from other DNA sequences in this sample as well.

The table came from immunoSEQ multiplex PCR; TCRdb's copy has only in-frame clones and leaves some out. The table records some 410,000 clones, 90% of them present only once. The CDR3 contains 17 residues. The J gene is TRBJ2-5, the V gene TRBV21-1; the DNA was not compared with TRBD1, the D call given in the table. TRBV21-1 represents a pseudogene. The sample comprised PBMCs. The clonotype was recovered from a man aged 35 to 55 with head and neck cancer. CDR3 loop: CASSKGGAGSIEETQYF. The CDR3 DNA sequence: TGTGCCAGCAGCAAAGGTGGGGCCGGATCGATTGAGGAGACCCAGTACTTC.